This TCR beta chain was recovered during a study of post-analysis software for immune sequencing data (dated by TCRdb to the mid-2010s). Study-wide context: Disease courses on record covered relapsing-remitting, secondary progressive and progressive-relapsing multiple sclerosis, though some patients had no subtype annotation. A subset of samples was prepared in parallel using single-end sample barcoding, then pooled and co-amplified after Illumina adapter ligation. The multiple sclerosis patient repertoires were compared with approximately 11 previously published healthy control repertoires from donors aged roughly 6 to 27 years. General conclusions and limits of the study: Four or five TRBV segments, including TRBV5-6, TRBV5-1 and TRBV20-1, were significantly more frequent in patients than controls. When samples were clustered directly using the F measure, samples prepared in the same batch co-clustered strongly, which prompted a batch-effect correction. Compared with controls, multiple sclerosis patients had significantly lower normalized Chao1 diversity, a finding suggesting substantial peripheral T-cell clonal expansion. The multiple sclerosis patient group was slightly younger than the control group.

CDR1 SGHRS and CDR2 YFSETQ were looked up in the germline V gene. Between the V and J ends, shortened by 4 bases and 2 bases respectively, the junction contains 9 bases. The cysteine opens and the phenylalanine closes a CDR3 of 13 amino acids. The only DNA kept is the CDR3, 39 bases in frame from the first base. Only a few counts were recorded for this clonotype. This receptor's antigen is unknown. Per-base qualities were not stored, and no clone one base away is much larger. The library was generated by PCR. The sequencer was an Illumina HiSeq 2500. To reduce PCR and sequencing biases, unique molecular identifiers were built into the TCR beta cDNA libraries. Approximately 500,000 cDNA molecules were obtained per 1 to 10 million input T cells, so each molecule approximated one T cell. The patient libraries were prepared and sequenced with the same protocol used for the earlier healthy control dataset. Within a given batch, samples were prepared together, multiplexed and sequenced on the same HiSeq lane. In the source study's methods: MIGEC was used to process the raw barcoded reads, and molecular identifier groups with only a single read were discarded before consensus assembly and CDR3 extraction. VDJtools was used for post-analysis of the clonotype tables, and diversity was normalized by down-sampling every dataset to the size of the smallest sample. To correct batch-related cross-sample contamination, repertoire overlap clustering matched CDR3 amino acid sequences but not nucleotide sequences. TCRdb itself trimmed the public reads at Q25 with fastp, ran MiXCR and retained productive beta chains. Each CDR3 protein appears once, grouped with its most common genes and DNA. TCRdb's processing, not the study's, gives the V and J calls here. The sample table records approximately 690,000 distinct CDR3 sequences; 55% to 60% of these occur just once. The top ten clonotypes cover about 11% of the sample.

To demonstrate the VDJtools post-analysis software, TCR beta repertoires were profiled from the peripheral blood of 13 young patients with multiple sclerosis. Multiple sclerosis patients were children and adolescents aged roughly 6 to 17 years. The sequence derives from a girl aged 2 to 10 with multiple sclerosis. The chain joins TRBV5-1 to TRBJ1-2; D gene: possibly TRBD1, on 5 matching bases. Material for sequencing was blood. The DNA sequence is as follows: TGCGCCAGCAGCGACAGTAACAACTATGGCTACACCTTC. This codes for CASSDSNNYGYTF. The CDR3, completed at both ends by the reference TRBV5-1 and TRBJ1-2 genes, gives the full variable domain KAGVTQTPRYLIKTRGQQVTLSCSPISGHRSVSWYQQTPGQGLQFLFEYFSETQRNKGNFPGRFSGRQFSNSRSEMNVSTLELGDSALYLCASSDSNNYGYTFGSGTRLTVV.